This TCR beta chain was identified in a study of cytomegalovirus exposure and HLA in healthy donors. Study outcomes and limitations: From TCR beta sequences, most subjects' HLA-A and HLA-B alleles were reportedly predicted accurately. A missense variant in DCLRE1C was later tied to TCR beta V- and J-gene trimming.

For this clone: Its antigen remains unidentified.

13 Jbeta primers and 60 Vbeta primers were used for the PCR. Method: immunoSEQ multiplex PCR; TCRdb's copy keeps in-frame clones and lacks some. The sample records approximately 190,000 clones, about three quarters being singletons. CDR3 length: 15 residues. V dropped 0 bases and J dropped 8 bases, with 14 bases sitting between them. Germline V gives CDR1 SEHNR, CDR2 FQNEAQ (reference sequence). This TCR was sampled from a young woman in good health and CMV-seropositive. V and J are TRBV7-9 and TRBJ2-1; possible D gene TRBD1, 6 bases. The specimen sequenced was PBMCs. The CDR3, as DNA: TGTGCCAGCAGCTTAGCCCTAGCAGGGGTGGATGAGCAGTTCTTC. As protein: CASSLALAGVDEQFF.